What follows describes a single T cell receptor (beta chain). This sample is drawn from a study of blood T cell repertoires in COVID-19. As for the study in general: The study drew acute and convalescent COVID-19 samples from the United States, Italy and Spain. T cells, B-cell-depleted T cells, or PBMCs supplied cDNA or gDNA.

Here immunoSEQ multiplex PCR was the method, and the copy in TCRdb shows in-frame clones only, minus some. Among hundreds of thousands of clones listed, about 90% were seen once. It was during active infection that Seattle patients were enrolled and then longitudinally followed. This sequence originates from a woman aged 25 to 39 with COVID-19, enrolled during active disease. Sequenced input: peripheral blood.

The CDR3 sequence: CASRGPTTGELFF. In nucleotides, the CDR3 is TGTGCCAGCCGTGGGCCCACCACCGGGGAGCTGTTTTTT. The V and J genes are TRBV11-2 and TRBJ2-2, with D hard to call. The CDR3 is 13 amino acids. Trimming left V 8 bases short and J 4 bases short, with 11 bases between. Germline V gene sequence: CDR1 SGHAT, CDR2 FQNNGV. Looking up the rest from reference TRBV11-2 and TRBJ2-2 gives the full variable domain: EAGVAQSPRYKIIEKRQSVAFWCNPISGHATLYWYQQILGQGPKLLIQFQNNGVVDDSQLPKDRFSAERLKGVDSTLKIQPAKLEDSAVYLCASRGPTTGELFFGEGSRLTVL.